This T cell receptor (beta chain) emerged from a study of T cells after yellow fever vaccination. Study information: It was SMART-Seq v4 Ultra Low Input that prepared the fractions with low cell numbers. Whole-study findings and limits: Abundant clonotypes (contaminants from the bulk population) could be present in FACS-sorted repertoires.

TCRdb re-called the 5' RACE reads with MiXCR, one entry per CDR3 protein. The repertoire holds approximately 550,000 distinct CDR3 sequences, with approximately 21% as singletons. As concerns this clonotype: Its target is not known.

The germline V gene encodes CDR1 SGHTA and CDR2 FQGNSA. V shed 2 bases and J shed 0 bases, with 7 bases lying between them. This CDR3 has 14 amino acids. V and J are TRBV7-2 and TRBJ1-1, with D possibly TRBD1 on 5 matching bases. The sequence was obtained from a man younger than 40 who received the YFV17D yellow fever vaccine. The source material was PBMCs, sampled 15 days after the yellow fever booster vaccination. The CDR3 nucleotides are TGTGCCAGCAGCTTACGACAGATGAACACTGAAGCTTTCTTT. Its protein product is CASSLRQMNTEAFF.